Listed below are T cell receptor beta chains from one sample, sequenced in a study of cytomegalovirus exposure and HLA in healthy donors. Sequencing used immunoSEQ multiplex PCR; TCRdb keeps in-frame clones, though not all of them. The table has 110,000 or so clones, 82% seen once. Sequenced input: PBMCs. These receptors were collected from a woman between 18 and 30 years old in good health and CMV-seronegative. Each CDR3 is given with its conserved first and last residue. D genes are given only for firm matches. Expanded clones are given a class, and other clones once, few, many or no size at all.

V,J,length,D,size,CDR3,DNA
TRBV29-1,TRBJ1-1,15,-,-,CSVAKNIREGVEAFF,TGCAGCGTTGCCAAAAACATTCGGGAGGGGGTCGAAGCTTTCTTT
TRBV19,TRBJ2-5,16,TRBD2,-,CASSTGLAGGQETQYF,TGTGCCAGTAGTACGGGACTAGCGGGGGGTCAAGAGACCCAGTACTTC
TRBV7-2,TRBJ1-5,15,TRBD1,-,CASSIGTGVYQPQHF,TGTGCCAGCAGCATCGGGACAGGGGTATATCAGCCCCAGCATTTT
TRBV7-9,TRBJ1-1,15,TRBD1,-,CASSLAPQGDPEAFF,TGTGCCAGCAGCTTAGCCCCACAGGGGGACCCTGAAGCTTTCTTT
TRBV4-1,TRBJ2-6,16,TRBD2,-,CASSQVRGAGANVLTF,TGCGCCAGCAGCCAAGTCCGGGGGGCTGGGGCCAACGTCCTGACTTTC
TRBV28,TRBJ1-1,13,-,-,CASSSPPGAEAFF,TGTGCCAGCAGTTCCCCCCCGGGGGCTGAAGCTTTCTTT
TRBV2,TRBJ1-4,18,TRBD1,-,CACSDIWTGFSTNEKLFF,TGTGCCTGCAGTGATATCTGGACAGGATTCTCAACTAATGAAAAACTGTTTTTT
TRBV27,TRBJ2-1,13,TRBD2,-,CASSSLLAGVVIF,TGTGCCAGCAGTTCCTTGCTAGCGGGAGTAGTCATCTTC
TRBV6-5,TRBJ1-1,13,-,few,CASSYSTGTEAFF,TGTGCCAGCAGTTACTCTACCGGGACTGAAGCTTTCTTT
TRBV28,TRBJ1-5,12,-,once,CASQGSNQPQHF,TGTGCCAGTCAGGGTAGCAATCAGCCCCAGCATTTT
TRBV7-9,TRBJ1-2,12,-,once,CSSSFRDYGYTF,TGTTCCAGCAGCTTCCGGGACTATGGCTACACCTTC
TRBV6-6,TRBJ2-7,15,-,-,CASSSLPGSSYEQYF,TGTGCCAGTAGTAGCCTCCCGGGGAGCTCCTACGAGCAGTACTTC
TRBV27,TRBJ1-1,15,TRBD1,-,CASSLAGQENTEAFF,TGTGCCAGCAGTTTAGCCGGACAGGAGAACACTGAAGCTTTCTTT
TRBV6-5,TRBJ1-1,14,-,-,CASSSARENTEAFF,TGTGCCAGCAGTTCCGCCCGAGAGAACACTGAAGCTTTCTTT
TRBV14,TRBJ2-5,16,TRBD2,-,CASSQTWTSDGKAQYF,TGTGCCAGCAGCCAAACCTGGACTAGTGATGGGAAGGCCCAGTACTTC
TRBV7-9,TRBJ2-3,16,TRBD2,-,CASSSGTSGSGDTQYF,TGTGCCAGCAGCTCCGGGACTAGCGGGAGCGGTGATACGCAGTATTTT
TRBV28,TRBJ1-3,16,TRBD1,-,CASSSGTGLSGNTIYF,TGTGCCAGCAGCTCCGGGACAGGGCTGTCTGGAAACACCATATATTTT
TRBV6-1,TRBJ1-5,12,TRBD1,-,CASRTGDQPQHF,TGTGCCAGCAGGACAGGGGATCAGCCCCAGCATTTT
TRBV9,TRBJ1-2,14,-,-,CASRGLDPNYGYTF,TGTGCCAGCAGAGGACTGGACCCTAACTATGGCTACACCTTC